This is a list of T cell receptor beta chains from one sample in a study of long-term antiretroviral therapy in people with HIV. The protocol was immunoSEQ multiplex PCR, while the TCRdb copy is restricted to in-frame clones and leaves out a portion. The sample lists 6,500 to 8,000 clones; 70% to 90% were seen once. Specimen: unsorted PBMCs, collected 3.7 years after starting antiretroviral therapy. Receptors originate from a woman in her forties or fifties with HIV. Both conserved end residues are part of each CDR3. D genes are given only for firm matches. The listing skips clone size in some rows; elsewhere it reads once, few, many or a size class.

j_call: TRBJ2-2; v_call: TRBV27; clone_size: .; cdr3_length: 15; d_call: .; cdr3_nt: TGTGCCAGCAGCACCAATAGCGTGAACACCGGGGAGCTGTTTTTT; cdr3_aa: CASSTNSVNTGELFF
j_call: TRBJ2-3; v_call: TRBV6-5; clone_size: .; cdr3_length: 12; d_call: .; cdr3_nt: TGTGCCAGCAGTTACCGCCAAGATACGCAGTATTTT; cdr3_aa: CASSYRQDTQYF
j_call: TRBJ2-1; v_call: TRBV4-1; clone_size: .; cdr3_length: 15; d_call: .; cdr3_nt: TGCGCCAGCAGCCGCCTAACGGAGAGAGGGGGTGAGCAGTTCTTC; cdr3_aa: CASSRLTERGGEQFF
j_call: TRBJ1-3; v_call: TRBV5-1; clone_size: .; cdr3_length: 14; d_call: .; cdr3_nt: TGCGCCAGCAGCTCCCAGGGTGCCGGAAACACCATATATTTT; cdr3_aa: CASSSQGAGNTIYF
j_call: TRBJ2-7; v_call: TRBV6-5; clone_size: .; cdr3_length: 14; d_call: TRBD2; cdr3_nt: TGTGCCAGCAGCCTTTTTAGCGGGAGGGACGAGCAGTACTTC; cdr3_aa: CASSLFSGRDEQYF
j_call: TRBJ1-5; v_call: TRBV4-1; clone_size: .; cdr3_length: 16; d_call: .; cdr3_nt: TGCGCCAGCAGCCAAGCCATGGGTCCCCTAAATCAGCCCCAGCATTTT; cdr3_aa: CASSQAMGPLNQPQHF
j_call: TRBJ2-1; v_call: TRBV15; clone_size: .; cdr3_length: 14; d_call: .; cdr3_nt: TGTGCCACCGTGGCGGAGGGGGGATACAATGAGCAGTTCTTC; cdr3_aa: CATVAEGGYNEQFF
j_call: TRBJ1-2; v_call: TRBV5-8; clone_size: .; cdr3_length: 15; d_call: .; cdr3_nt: TGTGCCAGCAGCCTCTTAAGGGAAAATCACTATGGCTACACCTTC; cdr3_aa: CASSLLRENHYGYTF
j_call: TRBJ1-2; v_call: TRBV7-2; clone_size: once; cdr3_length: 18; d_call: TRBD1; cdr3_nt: TGTGCCAGCAGCTTAGGGAGACAAGGTGACAGGGCCATTTATGGCTACACCTTC; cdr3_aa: CASSLGRQGDRAIYGYTF
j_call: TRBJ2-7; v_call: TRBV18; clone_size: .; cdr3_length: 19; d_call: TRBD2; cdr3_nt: TGTGCCAGCTCACCACCGAGCAGGTCCGGGACTAGCGTCTTCTACGAGCAGTACTTC; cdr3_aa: CASSPPSRSGTSVFYEQYF
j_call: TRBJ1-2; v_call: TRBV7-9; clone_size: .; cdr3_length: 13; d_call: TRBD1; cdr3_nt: TGTGCCAGCAGCACACAGGGGAAGGACGGCTACACCTTC; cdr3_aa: CASSTQGKDGYTF
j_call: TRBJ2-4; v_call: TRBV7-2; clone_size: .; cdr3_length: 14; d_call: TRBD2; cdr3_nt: TGTGCCAGCGGGGCGATCGGCGGGGGGGGCATTCAGTACTTC; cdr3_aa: CASGAIGGGGIQYF
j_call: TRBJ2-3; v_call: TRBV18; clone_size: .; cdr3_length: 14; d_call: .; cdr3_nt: TGTGCCACCACCTTCGGGCAGAGCACAGATACGCAGTATTTT; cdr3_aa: CATTFGQSTDTQYF
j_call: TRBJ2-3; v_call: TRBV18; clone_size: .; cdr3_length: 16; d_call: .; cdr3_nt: TGTGCCAGCTCACTCGGACAGCTAACTAGCACAGATACGCAGTATTTT; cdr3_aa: CASSLGQLTSTDTQYF
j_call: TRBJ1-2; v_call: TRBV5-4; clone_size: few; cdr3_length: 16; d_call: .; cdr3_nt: TGTGCCAGCAGCTTGGCAGGGGCGCAAGGAGGCTATGGCTACACCTTC; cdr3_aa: CASSLAGAQGGYGYTF
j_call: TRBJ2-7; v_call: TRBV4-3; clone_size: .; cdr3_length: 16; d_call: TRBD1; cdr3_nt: TGCGCCAGCAGCCAAACCCCTACAGGGGCCTCCTACGAGCAGTACTTC; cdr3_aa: CASSQTPTGASYEQYF
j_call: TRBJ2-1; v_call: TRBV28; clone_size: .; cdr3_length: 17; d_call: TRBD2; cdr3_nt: TGTGCCAGCAGTTTACCTCCTCTAGCGGGAGGGCCGAATGAGCAGTTCTTC; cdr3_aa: CASSLPPLAGGPNEQFF
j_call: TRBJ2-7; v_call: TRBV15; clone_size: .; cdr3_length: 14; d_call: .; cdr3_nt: TGTGCCACCAGCGTCGGGCTCGGCTCCTACGAGCAGTACTTC; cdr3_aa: CATSVGLGSYEQYF
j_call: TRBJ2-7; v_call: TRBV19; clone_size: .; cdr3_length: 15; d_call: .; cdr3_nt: TGTGCCAGTAGTAAGACTTCGGCGGGTACCTACGAGCAGTACTTC; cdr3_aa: CASSKTSAGTYEQYF
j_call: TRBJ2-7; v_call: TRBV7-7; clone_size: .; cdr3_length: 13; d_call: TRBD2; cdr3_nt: TGTGCTAGCAGCTTAGGCGGGGGTGGCGAGCAGTACTTC; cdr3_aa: CASSLGGGGEQYF
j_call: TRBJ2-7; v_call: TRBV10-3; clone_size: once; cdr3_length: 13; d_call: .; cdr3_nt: TGTGCCATCAGGGGGGATAGTACCTACGAGCAGTACTTC; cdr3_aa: CAIRGDSTYEQYF
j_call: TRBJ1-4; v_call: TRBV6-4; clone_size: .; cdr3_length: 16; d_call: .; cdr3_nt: TGTGCCAGCAGTGCCTGGGGGCCCAGGGTAAGCGAAAAACTGTTTTTT; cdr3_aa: CASSAWGPRVSEKLFF
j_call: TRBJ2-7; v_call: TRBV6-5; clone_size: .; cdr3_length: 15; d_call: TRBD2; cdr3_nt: TGTGCCAGCAGTACAGCGGGAGGGCCCACCTACGAGCAGTACTTC; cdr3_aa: CASSTAGGPTYEQYF
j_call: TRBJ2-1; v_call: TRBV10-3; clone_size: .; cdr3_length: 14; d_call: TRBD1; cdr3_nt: TGTGCCACCGGACAGGGGAGCTCCTACAATGAGCAGTTCTTC; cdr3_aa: CATGQGSSYNEQFF
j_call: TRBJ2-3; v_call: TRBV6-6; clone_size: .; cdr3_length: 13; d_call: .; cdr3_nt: TGTGCCAGCAAGATGACCGTCACAGATACGCAGTATTTT; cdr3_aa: CASKMTVTDTQYF
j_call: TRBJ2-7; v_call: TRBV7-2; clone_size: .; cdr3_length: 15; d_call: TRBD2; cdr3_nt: TGTGCCAGCAGCTTAGGGCAGGGAGGGATCTACGAGCAGTACTTC; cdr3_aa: CASSLGQGGIYEQYF
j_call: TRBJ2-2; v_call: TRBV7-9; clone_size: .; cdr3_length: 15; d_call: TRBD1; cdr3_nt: TGTGCCAGCAGCCAGGGACAGGTCTCCACCGGGGAGCTGTTTTTT; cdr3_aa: CASSQGQVSTGELFF
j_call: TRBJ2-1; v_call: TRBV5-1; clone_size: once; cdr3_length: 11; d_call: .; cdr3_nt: TGCGCCAGCAGCTTCTCCAATGAGCAGTTCTTC; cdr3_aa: CASSFSNEQFF
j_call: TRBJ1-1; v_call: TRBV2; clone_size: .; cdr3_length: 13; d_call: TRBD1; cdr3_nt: TGTGCCAGCGAGAGGGGGCTGAACACTGAAGCTTTCTTT; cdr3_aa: CASERGLNTEAFF
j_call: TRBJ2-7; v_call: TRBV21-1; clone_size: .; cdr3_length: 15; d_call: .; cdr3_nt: TGTGCCAGCAGCTTGGCCCAGCGGGACTCCTACGAGCAGTACTTC; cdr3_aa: CASSLAQRDSYEQYF
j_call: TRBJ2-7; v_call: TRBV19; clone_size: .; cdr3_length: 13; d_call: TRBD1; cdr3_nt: TGTGCCAGTAGTACGATACAGGGGTCCGAGCAGTACTTC; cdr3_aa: CASSTIQGSEQYF
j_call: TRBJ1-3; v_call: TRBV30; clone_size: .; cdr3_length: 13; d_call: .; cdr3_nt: TGTGCCTGGAGTGTATCAGGGGGAAACACCATATATTTT; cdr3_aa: CAWSVSGGNTIYF
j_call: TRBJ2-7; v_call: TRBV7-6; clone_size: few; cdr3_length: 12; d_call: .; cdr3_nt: TGTGCCAGCAGCCATCCGGGGGCCGAGCAGTACTTC; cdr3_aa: CASSHPGAEQYF
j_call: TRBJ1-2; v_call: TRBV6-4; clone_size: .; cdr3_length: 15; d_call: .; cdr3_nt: TGTGCCAGCAGCCCGGACAGCCAGTCTAACTATGGCTACACCTTC; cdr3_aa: CASSPDSQSNYGYTF
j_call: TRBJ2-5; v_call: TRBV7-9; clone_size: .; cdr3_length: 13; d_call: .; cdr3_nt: TGTGCCAGCAGCTTAGCGGGAGATGAGACCCAGTACTTC; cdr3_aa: CASSLAGDETQYF
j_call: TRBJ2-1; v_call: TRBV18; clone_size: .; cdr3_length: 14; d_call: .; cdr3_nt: TGTGCCAGCGCAACTCTCCCGGGGGACAATGAGCAGTTCTTC; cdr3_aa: CASATLPGDNEQFF
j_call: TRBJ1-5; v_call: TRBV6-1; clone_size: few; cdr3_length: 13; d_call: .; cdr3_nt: TGTGCCAGCAGTGAAGAGGGGAATCAGCCCCAGCATTTT; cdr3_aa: CASSEEGNQPQHF
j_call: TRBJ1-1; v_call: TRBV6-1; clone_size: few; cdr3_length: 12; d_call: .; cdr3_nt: TGTGCCAGCAGTGTTGGAGAAACTGAAGCTTTCTTT; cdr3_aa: CASSVGETEAFF
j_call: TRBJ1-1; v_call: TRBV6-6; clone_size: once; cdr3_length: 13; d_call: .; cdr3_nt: TGTGCCAGCAGTGTAACAGGTTACACTGAAGCTTTCTTT; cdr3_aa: CASSVTGYTEAFF
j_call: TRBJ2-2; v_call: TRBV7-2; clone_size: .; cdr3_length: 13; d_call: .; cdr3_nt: TGTGCCAGCACATTCCTTAACACCGGGGAGCTGTTTTTT; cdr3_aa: CASTFLNTGELFF